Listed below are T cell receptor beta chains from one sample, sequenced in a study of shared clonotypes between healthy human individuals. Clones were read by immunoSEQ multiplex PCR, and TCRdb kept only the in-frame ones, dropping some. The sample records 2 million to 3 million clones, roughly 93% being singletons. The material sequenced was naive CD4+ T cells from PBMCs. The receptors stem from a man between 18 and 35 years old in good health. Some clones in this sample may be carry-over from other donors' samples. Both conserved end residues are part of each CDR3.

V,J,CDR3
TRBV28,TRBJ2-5,CASSLVPQETQYF
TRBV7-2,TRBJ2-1,CASSLDAGFGNEQFF
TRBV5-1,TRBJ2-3,CASSLLLRDTDTQYF
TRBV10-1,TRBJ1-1,CASSLGGIGENTEAFF
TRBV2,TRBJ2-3,CASSVMAAADTQYF
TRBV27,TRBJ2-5,CASSLARTSGQETQYF
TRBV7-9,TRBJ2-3,CASSPGARLVFDTQYF
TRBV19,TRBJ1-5,CASSIGGGQPQHF
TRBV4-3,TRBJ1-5,CASSQTGGQQPQHF
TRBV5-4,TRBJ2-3,CASRRADRGRDTQYF
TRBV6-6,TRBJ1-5,CASGTGNSNQPQHF
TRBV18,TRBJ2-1,CASSLLAGVDEQFF
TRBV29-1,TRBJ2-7,CSVRGQGTYEQYF
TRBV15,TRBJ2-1,CATSRGPGTNNEQFF
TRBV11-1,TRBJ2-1,CASKENRGNNEQFF
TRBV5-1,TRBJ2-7,CASSQDGSSGYEQYF
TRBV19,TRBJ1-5,CASSSTGQRFNQPQHF
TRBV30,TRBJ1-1,CAWSVPVNTEAFF
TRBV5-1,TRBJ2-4,CASSLGTGRNIQYF
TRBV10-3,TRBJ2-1,CAISESNREDNEQFF
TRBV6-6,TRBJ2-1,CASSPGLATNEQFF
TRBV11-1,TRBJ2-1,CASTLPTYNEQFF
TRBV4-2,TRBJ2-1,CASSPSGLAYNEQFF
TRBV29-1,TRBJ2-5,CSVQSVGETQYF
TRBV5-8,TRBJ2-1,CASSRGTSGRSEQFF
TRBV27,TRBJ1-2,CASSLYPGHPLRVYGYTF
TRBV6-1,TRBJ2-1,CASIPSQNGEQFF
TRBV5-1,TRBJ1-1,CASSSPGQNSSPAFF
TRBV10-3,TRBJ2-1,CAISDTGTVPSEQFF
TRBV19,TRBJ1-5,CAPRTGTGIGYQPQHF
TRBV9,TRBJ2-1,CASSARLYTEQFF
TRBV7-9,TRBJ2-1,CASSLGRLSSYNEQFF
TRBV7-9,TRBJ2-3,CASSFGLLVADTQYF
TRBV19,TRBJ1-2,CASSITENYGYTF
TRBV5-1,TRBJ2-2,CASSGGLAGGPSTGELFF
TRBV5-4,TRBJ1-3,CASSLRQGASGNTIYF
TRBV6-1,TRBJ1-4,CASSVGQGAKVEKLFF
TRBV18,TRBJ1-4,CASSPDRVGSEKLFF
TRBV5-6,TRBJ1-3,CASSRRGQGAGNTIYF
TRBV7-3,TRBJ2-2,CASSPYSSGSLAGELFF
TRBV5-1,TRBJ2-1,CASSLAQNSYNEQFF
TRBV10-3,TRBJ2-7,CAISSGLAGGLGGNEQYF
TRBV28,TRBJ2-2,CASSGVAGGLANTGELFF
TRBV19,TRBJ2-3,CASSIGTSERTDTQYF
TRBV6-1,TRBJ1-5,CASRVQTGDNQPQHF
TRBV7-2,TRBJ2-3,CASSLSGSSIDTQYF
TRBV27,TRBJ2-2,CASRTGQTGTGELFF
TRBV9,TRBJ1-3,CASSVEAWDRNSGNTIYF
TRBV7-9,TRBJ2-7,CASSLFEGSEQYF
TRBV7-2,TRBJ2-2,CASSFLAAGANTGELFF
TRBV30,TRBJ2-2,CASSGVNTGELFF
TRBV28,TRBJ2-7,CASSLSTGAGLYEQYF
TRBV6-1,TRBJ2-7,CASSVGASGRESYEQYF
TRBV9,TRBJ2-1,CASSVVESYNEQFF
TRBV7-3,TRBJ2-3,CASSLYREDTQYF
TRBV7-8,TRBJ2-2,CASSSGFGLVGGVTGELFF
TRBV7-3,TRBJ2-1,CASSEANNEQFF
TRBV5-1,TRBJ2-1,CASSLAGDTSYNEQFF
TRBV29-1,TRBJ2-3,CSVHTDTQYF